The 29 T cell receptor beta chains below all came from one sample that was sequenced in a study of identical twins. TCRdb recomputed calls from the 5' RACE reads with MiXCR, one row per CDR3 protein. The sample holds approximately 620,000 distinct CDR3 sequences, around 8.3% seen once. These sequences were also reported in another study, on yellow fever vaccine responses in identical twins.

The specimen was PBMCs. The receptor set was obtained from a woman aged 18-29 years in good health.

This clonotype was counted ten times or more. The chain joins TRBV5-1 to TRBJ1-1, with a weak D call TRBD1 (5 bases). The CDR3 covers 16 residues. CDR1 and CDR2 from the germline V gene are SGHRS and YFSETQ. Trimming took off 1 base at V and 6 bases at J, with 19 bases between the two ends. CDR3 sequence (DNA): TGCGCCAGCAGCTTGATACAGGCGCCATTAGGGGCTGAAGCTTTCTTT. Its protein is CASSLIQAPLGAEAFF.

This clonotype was seen at least ten times. An end of the junction differs from the germline gene, which may be a read error. The chain combines TRBV29-1 with TRBJ2-1; TRBD1 is a possible D gene (6 bases). Germline loops: CDR1 SQVTM, CDR2 ANQGSEA. There are 13 residues in the CDR3. The CDR3 region is CSVADPGQGYSLF. As DNA, the CDR3 is TGCAGCGTTGCAGATCCGGGACAAGGGTATTCCCTCTTC.

This clonotype was found many times. The chain has TRBV5-1 and TRBJ1-1; 7 nucleotides align to TRBD1. Germline V gives CDR1 SGHRS, CDR2 YFSETQ. The CDR3 sequence is 14 residues long. V shed 4 bases, J shed 4 bases, and the junction held 7 bases outside the gene matches. The DNA for the CDR3 is TGCGCCAGCAGCACCCAGGGGGGTGGCACTGAAGCTTTCTTT. Translating gives CASSTQGGGTEAFF.

The chain carries TRBV2 and TRBJ2-3; D gene ambiguous. The CDR3 has 13 amino acids. Germline V gene lookup returns CDR1 SNHLY and CDR2 FYNNEI. Trimming took off 7 bases at V and 2 bases at J, with 10 bases between the two ends. Here the CDR3 reads CASKEETTDTQYF. In DNA form, the CDR3 reads TGTGCCAGCAAAGAGGAAACCACAGATACGCAGTATTTT.

The V gene is TRBV5-8, the J gene TRBJ2-3; D not resolved. CDR3 size: 15 residues. The V gene's germline CDR1 is SGHTS and CDR2 YDEGEE. V lost 2 bases, J lost 6 bases, and 16 bases lay in between. As DNA, the CDR3 is TGTGCCAGCAGCTTCCGTTCCGTCGTGGGGGATACGCAGTATTTT. Its protein product is CASSFRSVVGDTQYF.

V usage is TRBV27 and J usage is TRBJ2-7; TRBD1 might be the D (6 bases). Germline assignment: CDR1 MNHEY and CDR2 SMNVEV (reference sequence). The ends were cut back, 3 bases at V and 5 bases at J, with 14 bases in the middle. This CDR3 is 14 amino acids long. CDR3 coding DNA: TGTGCCAGCAGTTTGTATTCTGGGGGCAACGAGCAGTACTTC. The encoded protein is CASSLYSGGNEQYF.

The CDR3 DNA is TGTGCCAGCAGTAAAAATGGCAGGGCCGACGAGCAGTACTTC. Translated: CASSKNGRADEQYF. V usage is TRBV6-1 and J usage is TRBJ2-7; tentatively, D is TRBD1 (5 bases). Germline CDR1 reads MNHNS; CDR2 reads SASEGT. The CDR3 spans 14 residues. The V end was cut by 5 bases, the J end by 5 bases, with 16 bases between.

This rearrangement joins TRBV5-1 to TRBJ2-3, with a possible D match to TRBD1 (8 bases). V was cut by 9 bases and J by 3 bases, with 44 bases left in between. The CDR3 has 23 residues. Per the germline V gene, CDR1 is SGHRS and CDR2 is YFSETQ. CDR3 nucleotide sequence: TGCGCCATGAGATCCACAGGGGGGGCTACCCCCTCGGGCAGCCGGTTTGGTACAGATACGCAGTATTTT. This sequence encodes CAMRSTGGATPSGSRFGTDTQYF. The whole variable domain, filled in from reference TRBV5-1 and TRBJ2-3, reads KAGVTQTPRYLIKTRGQQVTLSCSPISGHRSVSWYQQTPGQGLQFLFEYFSETQRNKGNFPGRFSGRQFSNSRSEMNVSTLELGDSALYLCAMRSTGGATPSGSRFGTDTQYFGPGTRLTVL.

The chain couples TRBV7-3 to TRBJ2-5; D gene uncertain. The germline gives CDR1 SGHTA, CDR2 FQGTGA. Trimming removed 1 base at V and 1 base at J, with 4 bases between. The CDR3 spans 13 residues. CDR3 nucleotides: TGTGCCAGCAGCTTAATGAGCCAAGAGACCCAGTACTTC. Its protein product is CASSLMSQETQYF.

This chain links TRBV3-1 with TRBJ2-7; 11 bases align to TRBD1. Unmatched junction bases numbered 2, after V lost 3 bases and J lost 1 base. Germline V gene lookup returns CDR1 LGHDT and CDR2 YNNKEL (reference sequence). The length of the CDR3 is 15 residues. As DNA, the CDR3 is TGTGCCAGCAGCCACGGGACAGGGGGATCCTACGAGCAGTACTTC. This sequence encodes CASSHGTGGSYEQYF.

At least ten counts were recorded for this clonotype. The rearrangement uses TRBV2 and TRBJ2-2; 14 bases align to TRBD2. Germline V gene sequence: CDR1 SNHLY, CDR2 FYNNEI. V lost 5 bases to trimming and J lost 6 bases; unmatched junction nucleotides: 2. This CDR3 is 15 amino acids long. CDR3 nucleotide sequence: TGTGCCAGCAGTTGGGGACTAGCGGGAGCCGGGGAGCTGTTTTTT. Residues: CASSWGLAGAGELFF.

This clonotype was found many times. The CDR3 region is CASSQDTEARQREQFF. CDR3 nucleotide sequence: TGCGCCAGCAGCCAAGATACGGAGGCTAGGCAACGTGAGCAGTTCTTC. The chain couples TRBV4-3 to TRBJ2-1, with TRBD2 as a possible D gene (5 bases). Between the trimmed V and J ends, which lost 0 bases and 9 bases, there was a span of 18 bases. Germline loops: CDR1 LGHNA, CDR2 YSLEER. This CDR3 spans 16 amino acids.

The sample holds a few counts of this clonotype. The V gene is TRBV11-2, the J gene TRBJ1-4, with 7 bases matching TRBD1. The ends lost 0 bases at V and 8 bases at J; junction bases unmatched: 6. Germline V CDR1 and CDR2: SGHAT, FQNNGV. The CDR3 extends over 15 amino acids. CDR3 sequence (DNA): TGTGCCAGCAGCTTAGAAGAGACAGGGACCGAAAAACTGTTTTTT. Protein: CASSLEETGTEKLFF.

Ten or more counts support this clonotype. This rearrangement joins TRBV7-9 to TRBJ2-1, with D tentatively TRBD1 (5 bases). Trimming took off 1 base at V and 7 bases at J, with 11 bases between the two ends. Germline V gene data show CDR1 as SEHNR and CDR2 as FQNEAQ (reference sequence). The CDR3 length is 14 residues. The DNA for the CDR3 is TGTGCCAGCAGCTTAGATAGGGGCGATAATGAGCAGTTCTTC. Translation gives CASSLDRGDNEQFF.

Ten or more counts support this clonotype. V gene TRBV4-3 combines with J gene TRBJ2-3; D may correspond to TRBD1 or TRBD2 (5 bases each). This CDR3 comprises 16 residues. Germline lookup yields CDR1 LGHNA and CDR2 YSLEER. Deletions cut 0 bases from V and 0 bases from J, with 10 bases between. CDR3 nucleotides: TGCGCCAGCAGCCAAGATGAGGGGTCTAGCACAGATACGCAGTATTTT. Protein product: CASSQDEGSSTDTQYF.

The chain links TRBV6-2 or TRBV6-3 to TRBJ1-1; D not resolved. The V end lost 4 bases, the J end lost 5 bases, and 14 bases lay between the germline ends. The germline gives CDR1 MNHEY, CDR2 SVGEGT. The CDR3 totals 14 residues. The CDR3 DNA follows: TGTGCCAGCAGTTGGGTCGGAGGTGGAACTGAAGCTTTCTTT. Translation gives CASSWVGGGTEAFF.

This clonotype was found many times. The V gene is TRBV12-3 or TRBV12-4, the J gene TRBJ2-1, with TRBD2 identical over 8 bases. The ends lost 2 bases at V and 9 bases at J; junction bases unmatched: 9. This CDR3 is 15 amino acids long. CDR3 sequence: CASSLSGGPESEQFF. CDR3 DNA: TGTGCCAGCAGTTTATCGGGAGGGCCAGAAAGTGAGCAGTTCTTC.

The chain carries TRBV3-1 and TRBJ2-2; 13 bases agree with TRBD2. The CDR3 runs to 18 residues. V trimming: 3 bases; J trimming: 3 bases; junction bases outside the gene matches: 7. Germline CDR1 LGHDT, CDR2 YNNKEL (reference sequence). DNA of the CDR3: TGTGCCAGCAGCCACTTTCTTGGACTAGCGGGGGACACCGGGGAGCTGTTTTTT. Its translation is CASSHFLGLAGDTGELFF.

This clonotype was detected many times. The chain links TRBV15 to TRBJ2-3; D perhaps matches TRBD2 (7 bases). Per germline, CDR1 LNHNV and CDR2 YYDKDF (reference sequence). The CDR3 extends over 17 amino acids. Trimming took 5 bases from V and 4 from J, leaving 22 bases between them. CDR3 DNA sequence: TGTGCCACCAGCGTTCCCCGAGGGGGAGGGCCCTCAGATACGCAGTATTTT. Residues: CATSVPRGGGPSDTQYF.

This clonotype showed up just a few times. The gene calls are TRBV6-5 and TRBJ2-2; D ambiguous. V lost 6 bases and J lost 6, with 8 bases in between. Germline V gene lookup returns CDR1 MNHEY and CDR2 SVGAGI. This CDR3 contains 12 residues. CDR3 bases: TGTGCCAGCAGGGTGTACGCCGGGGAGCTGTTTTTT. The encoded protein is CASRVYAGELFF.

This clonotype showed up many times. A read error may produce the germline difference seen at one junction end. The chain has TRBV7-7 and TRBJ2-3; 7 bases line up with TRBD2. The germline V gene has CDR1 SSHAT and CDR2 FNYEAQ (reference sequence). The CDR3 is 16 residues long. The CDR3 coding sequence is TGTGCTAGCAGCTCCGGCACTAGCGCAAGCACAGATACGCAGTATTTT. Translating it yields CASSSGTSASTDTQYF.

This clonotype was seen repeatedly, ten times or more. The chain links TRBV28 to TRBJ2-1; a possible D gene is TRBD2 (6 bases). V lost 5 bases to trimming and J lost 6 bases, with 17 bases between them. CDR3 length equals 15 residues. Germline CDR1 MDHEN, CDR2 SYDVKM. In nucleotides, the CDR3 is TGTGCCAGCAGTGGGGGGACCCCCGCGGGCAATGAGCAGTTCTTC. Its translation is CASSGGTPAGNEQFF.

The chain joins TRBV4-2 to TRBJ2-5; D unresolved. Germline CDR1 reads LGHNA; CDR2 reads YNFKEQ. The CDR3 length is 14 residues. Between the trimmed V and J ends, which lost 3 bases and 3 bases, there was a span of 11 bases. The CDR3 nucleotides read TGTGCCAGCAGCCAGCTATTGGGCAAAGAGACCCAGTACTTC. This gives the protein CASSQLLGKETQYF.

The V and J genes are TRBV6-5 and TRBJ1-4; possibly TRBD1 for D (5 bases). The V gene lost 0 bases and the J gene lost 7 bases, with 18 bases spanning the gap. This CDR3 region has 17 residues. Germline V CDR1 and CDR2: MNHEY, SVGAGI. This CDR3 is CASSYSPIAGGGEKLFF. The CDR3 bases are TGTGCCAGCAGTTACTCCCCGATCGCGGGGGGAGGTGAAAAACTGTTTTTT.

Ten or more counts support this clonotype. The chain carries TRBV3-1 and TRBJ1-1, with D perhaps matching TRBD1 (6 bases). Germline CDR1 is LGHDT and CDR2 is YNNKEL (reference sequence). Trimming pared 4 bases from V and 1 base from J, leaving 10 bases between. The CDR3 has 14 residues. As DNA, the CDR3 is TGTGCCAGCAGCCTCCCGGACAGGAACACTGAAGCTTTCTTT. Protein sequence: CASSLPDRNTEAFF.

In its sample, this clonotype was seen a few times. The chain employs TRBV20-1 and TRBJ2-5, with 14 bases matching TRBD2. The CDR3 spans 16 residues. V dropped 3 bases and J dropped 2; count of bases not matched to a gene: 5. CDR1 is DFQATT and CDR2 is SNEGSKA in the germline V gene (reference sequence). The CDR3 loop reads CSASGLAGGTQETQYF. The DNA for the CDR3 is TGCAGTGCTAGTGGACTAGCGGGAGGAACGCAAGAGACCCAGTACTTC.

This chain uses TRBV15 with TRBJ2-7, with 9 bases lining up with TRBD2. The CDR3 extends over 15 amino acids. Germline V gives CDR1 LNHNV, CDR2 YYDKDF (reference sequence). Trimming took 6 bases from V and 4 from J; bases not matched to a gene: 10. In DNA, the CDR3 is TGTGCCACCAGGCAAGTAGCGGGAGAGAAATACGAGCAGTACTTC. Its translation: CATRQVAGEKYEQYF.

There are many counts of this clonotype. The chain uses TRBV7-2 and TRBJ2-5; 9 bases line up with TRBD1. CDR1 is SGHTA, CDR2 FQGNSA, per germline. After removal of 1 base from V and 3 bases from J, the junction contained 3 bases not matched to a gene. The CDR3 runs 15 residues. CDR3 sequence (DNA): TGTGCCAGCAGCTTAGACGGGACAGGGAAAGAGACCCAGTACTTC. Its translation: CASSLDGTGKETQYF.

The V call is TRBV14, the J call TRBJ2-6; TRBD1 matches 7 bases. The germline gives CDR1 SGHDN, CDR2 FVKESK. CDR3 length: 14 amino acids. V dropped 4 bases and J dropped 6; count of bases not matched to a gene: 3. The CDR3 region has the DNA TGTGCCAGCAGCCGACAGGGAATGGCCAACGTCCTGACTTTC. Translating gives CASSRQGMANVLTF.